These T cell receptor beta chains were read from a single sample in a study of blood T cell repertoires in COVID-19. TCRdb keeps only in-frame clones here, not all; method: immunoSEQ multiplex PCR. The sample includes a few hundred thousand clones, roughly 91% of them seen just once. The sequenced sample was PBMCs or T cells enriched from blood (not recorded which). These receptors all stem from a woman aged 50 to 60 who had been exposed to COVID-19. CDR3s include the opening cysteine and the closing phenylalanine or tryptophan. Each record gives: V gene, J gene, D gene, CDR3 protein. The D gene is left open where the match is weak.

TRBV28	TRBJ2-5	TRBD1	CASITGGRETQYF
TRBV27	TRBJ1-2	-	CASSFPGGEGYTF
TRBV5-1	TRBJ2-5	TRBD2	CASSERGSRQETQYF
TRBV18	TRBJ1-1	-	CASSPYGANTEAFF
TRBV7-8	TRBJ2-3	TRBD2	CASSTGTSGLTDTQYF
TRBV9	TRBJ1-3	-	CASSPQVGPDPTIYF
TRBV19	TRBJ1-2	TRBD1	CASSRDRGDYGYTF
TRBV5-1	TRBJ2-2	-	CASSLAANTGELFF
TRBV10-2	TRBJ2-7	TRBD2	CASTPWGGEYEQYF
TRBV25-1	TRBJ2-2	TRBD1	CASSEYRTGGPGELFF
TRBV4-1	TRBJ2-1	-	CASSQIGRVTYNEQFF
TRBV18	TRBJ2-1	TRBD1	CASSRAPGTGTYNEQFF
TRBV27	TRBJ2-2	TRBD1	CASSRQGATGELFF
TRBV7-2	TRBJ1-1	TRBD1	CASSLQGVAFF
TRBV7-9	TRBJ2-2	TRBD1	CASSRGQGSNTGELFF
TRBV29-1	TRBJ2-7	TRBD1	CSVERGQGAGEQYF
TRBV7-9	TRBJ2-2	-	CASSFWGVTGELFF
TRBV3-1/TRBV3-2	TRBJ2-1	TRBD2	CASSWTSGGYNEQFF
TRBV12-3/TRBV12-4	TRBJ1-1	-	CASSLEHATEAFF
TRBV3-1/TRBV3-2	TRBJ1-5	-	CASSQAGRNQPQHF
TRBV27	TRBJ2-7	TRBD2	CASSRAGGPREQYF
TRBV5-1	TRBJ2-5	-	CASSLLTGGVQETQYF
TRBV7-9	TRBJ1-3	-	CASSLVSGGQGNTIYF